This section outlines one T cell receptor beta chain sequence together with its context. Its specificity is not known. Measured with immunoSEQ multiplex PCR; TCRdb has only the in-frame clones, and not every one. Among 110,000 or so clones listed, 70% to 90% were seen once. The data are from a study of T cell responses to AZD1222 COVID-19 vaccine. V lost 5 bases, J lost 2 bases, and 5 bases stayed unmatched. In germline, CDR1 is LGHDT, CDR2 YNNKEL (reference sequence). The CDR3 contains 15 residues. Findings and caveats of the study: White British people made up most donors, females outnumbered males, and clonal diversity was possibly underestimated.

This sequence joins TRBV3-1 (or the pseudogene TRBV3-2) and TRBJ2-7; TRBD2 agrees at 11 bases. The origin of this receptor is an adult who received the AZD1222 COVID-19 vaccine. The material was peripheral blood, obtained 28 days after the second AZD1222 dose. In DNA, the CDR3 is TGTGCCAGCAGCGCGGGGACTAGCGGACCCTACGAGCAGTACTTC. It is translated as CASSAGTSGPYEQYF.